These 17 T cell receptor beta chains came from one sample sequenced in a study of blood T cell repertoires in COVID-19. Clones were sequenced by immunoSEQ multiplex PCR, and TCRdb holds only the in-frame ones, with some missing. Seen here are about 120,000 clones, 85% observed once, and the top ten hold less than 8.5%. The material sequenced was peripheral blood. Receptor source: an elderly man with active or convalescent COVID-19.

This chain connects TRBV27 to TRBJ1-6; possible D gene TRBD1, 5 bases. CDR1 is MNHEY and CDR2 is SMNVEV in the germline V gene (reference sequence). This CDR3 region has 15 residues. With 2 bases removed from V and 10 bases from J, the gap between germline ends came to 15 bases. DNA of the CDR3: TGTGCCAGCAGTTTAGGGGGGAGTGTGAACTCACCCCTCCACTTT. This translates into CASSLGGSVNSPLHF.

CDR3 in amino acids: CASSQERTSGGPEYF. DNA of the CDR3: TGTGCCAGCAGCCAAGAGAGGACTAGCGGGGGGCCCGAGTACTTC. This chain joins TRBV3-1 (or the pseudogene TRBV3-2) and TRBJ2-5, with TRBD2 matching over 14 bases. CDR1 and CDR2 from the germline V gene are LGHDT and YNNKEL (reference sequence). The CDR3 contains 15 residues. J gave up 12 bases and V 0 bases, and 6 bases lay outside the gene matches.

The chain has TRBV3-1 (or the pseudogene TRBV3-2) and TRBJ2-3; TRBD2 aligns across 8 bases. Unmatched junction bases numbered 0, after V lost 1 base and J lost 0 bases. The CDR3 is made up of 15 amino acids. CDR1 is LGHDT and CDR2 is YNNKEL in the germline V gene (reference sequence). The CDR3 DNA sequence: TGTGCCAGCAGCCAAGTAGCGGGAAGCACAGATACGCAGTATTTT. Protein product: CASSQVAGSTDTQYF.

The chain couples TRBV9 to TRBJ2-2; 16 positions match TRBD2. Germline CDR1 reads SGDLS; CDR2 reads YYNGEE. The CDR3 loop spans 18 amino acids. Trimming took 3 bases from V and 5 from J; bases not matched to a gene: 7. CDR3: CASSAGTSGGAGTGELFF. CDR3 bases: TGTGCCAGCAGCGCCGGGACTAGCGGGGGGGCTGGAACCGGGGAGCTGTTTTTT.

The V call is TRBV7-9, the J call TRBJ2-3; 7 nucleotides agree with TRBD1. The CDR3 has 14 residues. After removal of 9 bases from V and 1 base from J, the junction contained 7 bases not matched to a gene. Germline CDR1 is SEHNR and CDR2 is FQNEAQ (reference sequence). This CDR3 is CARDSGQGTDTQYF. Written as DNA, the CDR3 is TGTGCCAGGGACTCCGGACAGGGCACAGATACGCAGTATTTT.

This clone was counted a few times. The chain links TRBV5-4 to TRBJ2-7; 7 nucleotides line up with TRBD2. The length of the CDR3 is 16 residues. The ends lost 4 bases at V and 0 bases at J; junction bases unmatched: 10. Per germline, CDR1 SGHNT and CDR2 YYREEE (reference sequence). The CDR3 DNA follows: TGTGCCAGCAGCCCGGCCTCTAGCGGAAGCTCCTACGAGCAGTACTTC. It is translated as CASSPASSGSSYEQYF.

The rearrangement joins TRBV25-1 to TRBJ2-7, with 7 bases aligning to TRBD1. Looked up from germline, CDR1 is MGHDK and CDR2 is SYGVNS. The CDR3 runs to 12 residues. Trimming at V came to 6 bases and at J to 4 bases, leaving 3 bases not matched to a gene. CDR3 in amino acids: CASRGTVYEQYF. CDR3 DNA sequence: TGTGCCAGCAGAGGGACAGTATACGAGCAGTACTTC.

The chain combines TRBV7-3 with TRBJ2-2; 9 bases match TRBD2. The CDR3 runs to 16 residues. Germline V gene lookup returns CDR1 SGHTA and CDR2 FQGTGA. V gave up 4 bases and J gave up 3 bases; unmatched junction bases: 6. DNA of the CDR3: TGTGCCAGCAGCTCAACAGCGGGAGGCGACACCGGGGAGCTGTTTTTT. Its protein product is CASSSTAGGDTGELFF.

In its sample, this clone was seen a few times. This chain connects TRBV28 to TRBJ1-2; the D gene is possibly TRBD1 (5 bases). Germline CDR1 MDHEN, CDR2 SYDVKM. This CDR3 has 14 amino acids. V was pared by 2 bases and J by 4 bases, with 11 bases between. CDR3 sequence reads: CASSLGARGYGYTF. The DNA for the CDR3 is TGTGCCAGCAGTTTAGGGGCGAGAGGCTATGGCTACACCTTC.

The chain employs TRBV7-9 and TRBJ1-4, with D possibly being TRBD1 (6 bases). The CDR3 extends over 16 amino acids. Germline V gene data show CDR1 as SEHNR and CDR2 as FQNEAQ (reference sequence). The V end lost 4 bases, the J end lost 2 bases, and 14 bases lay between the germline ends. The CDR3 protein is CASSSESRGTNEKLFF. As DNA, the CDR3 is TGTGCCAGCAGCTCCGAATCGAGGGGGACTAATGAAAAACTGTTTTTT.

The chain employs TRBV7-3 and TRBJ2-1; D not certain. Germline CDR1 SGHTA, CDR2 FQGTGA. This CDR3 is 18 amino acids long. Between the trimmed V and J ends, which lost 1 base and 0 bases, there was a span of 16 bases. CDR3 protein: CASSLNPPGRSSYNEQFF. The CDR3 coding sequence is TGTGCCAGCAGCTTAAATCCCCCTGGAAGGAGCTCCTACAATGAGCAGTTCTTC.

V gene TRBV18 combines with J gene TRBJ2-7; 7 bases line up with TRBD2. Germline CDR1 and CDR2: KGHSH and LQKENI. The V gene end was trimmed by 0 bases and the J gene end by 2 bases; junction bases not matched to a gene: 4. The CDR3 loop spans 15 amino acids. The CDR3 spells CASSPPSSGPYEQYF. Here the CDR3 DNA reads TGTGCCAGCTCACCACCATCTAGCGGCCCCTACGAGCAGTACTTC.

The gene calls are TRBV24-1 and TRBJ1-5; 7 positions match TRBD1. CDR3 length equals 17 residues. Germline values: CDR1 KGHDR, CDR2 SFDVKD. V trimming: 4 bases; J trimming: 2 bases; junction bases outside the gene matches: 10. CDR3 coding DNA: TGTGCCACCAGTGACCCCGGGACAGAGATGGGCAATCAGCCCCAGCATTTT. It encodes CATSDPGTEMGNQPQHF.

The V and J genes are TRBV27 and TRBJ1-2; possibly TRBD1 for D (6 bases). Deletions cut 2 bases from V and 2 bases from J, with 9 bases between. There are 14 residues in the CDR3. CDR1 is MNHEY and CDR2 is SMNVEV in the germline V gene (reference sequence). The CDR3 DNA sequence: TGTGCCAGCAGTTTAGCAGGGGTCAACTATGGCTACACCTTC. It codes for CASSLAGVNYGYTF.

V gene TRBV7-9 combines with J gene TRBJ1-3, with D possibly matching TRBD1 (5 bases). Trimming removed 1 base from V and 5 bases from J, with 12 bases in between. Germline V gene lookup returns CDR1 SEHNR and CDR2 FQNEAQ (reference sequence). CDR3 length: 15 amino acids. The CDR3 sequence: CASSLGPGPRNTIYF. The CDR3 DNA reads TGTGCCAGCAGCTTAGGACCAGGGCCGAGAAACACCATATATTTT.

The V and J genes are TRBV6-5 and TRBJ2-7; D not resolved. Germline CDR1 is MNHEY and CDR2 is SVGAGI. V shed 7 bases and J shed 4 bases, with 8 bases lying between them. This CDR3 is 11 amino acids long. CDR3 residues: CASIHQYEQYF. CDR3 DNA sequence: TGTGCCAGCATCCATCAGTACGAGCAGTACTTC.

The CDR3 spells CASSLGAGGLTDTQYF. The CDR3 DNA reads as TGTGCCAGCAGCTTAGGAGCGGGGGGGCTCACAGATACGCAGTATTTT. The chain couples TRBV7-3 to TRBJ2-3, with 10 bases fitting TRBD2. Germline assignment: CDR1 SGHTA and CDR2 FQGTGA. V gave up 2 bases and J gave up 2 bases; unmatched junction bases: 4. The CDR3 totals 16 residues.